The next 27 T cell receptor beta chains were all read from a single sample in a study of T cell repertoires in cytomegalovirus infection. MiXCR, run by TCRdb on the reads, gives a single entry per CDR3 protein. The profile shows some 440,000 distinct CDR3 sequences, 25% to 40% of them singletons. Specimen: PBMCs. The source of these receptors is a human donor in good health (CMV status not recorded). Some clones in this sample may be carry-over from other donors' samples.

The chain uses TRBV5-4 and TRBJ2-1; TRBD2 matches 7 bases. Looked up from germline, CDR1 is SGHNT and CDR2 is YYREEE (reference sequence). The CDR3 covers 17 residues. With V trimmed by 4 bases and J by 6 bases, 16 bases remained unmatched. The CDR3 loop reads CASSLPGGSGGGNEQFF. CDR3 bases: TGTGCCAGCAGCCTCCCTGGAGGGTCGGGGGGTGGCAATGAGCAGTTCTTC. The variable domain in full, completed from reference TRBV5-4 and TRBJ2-1, reads ETGVTQSPTHLIKTRGQQVTLRCSSQSGHNTVSWYQQALGQGPQFIFQYYREEENGRGNFPPRFSGLQFPNYSSELNVNALELDDSALYLCASSLPGGSGGGNEQFFGPGTRLTVL.

This rearrangement joins TRBV7-9 to TRBJ1-3; D call uncertain. The CDR3 totals 16 residues. The germline CDR1 and CDR2 sequences are SEHNR and FQNEAQ (reference sequence). Trimming left V 6 bases short and J 2 bases short, with 17 bases between. CDR3 DNA sequence: TGTGCCAGCAGAATTGGACCCGGGGTAGCTGGAAACACCATATATTTT. This sequence encodes CASRIGPGVAGNTIYF.

Details on this clonotype: A read error may account for a junction end that differs from germline. The rearrangement links TRBV10-3 to TRBJ2-3; D is unresolved. Germline V gives CDR1 ENHRY, CDR2 SYGVKD. The CDR3 sequence is 14 residues long. The CDR3 sequence is CAISEWVVADTQYF. DNA for the CDR3: TGTGCTATCAGTGAGTGGGTAGTGGCAGATACGCAGTATTTT.

The gene calls are TRBV4-2 and TRBJ2-3, with a weak D call TRBD2 (6 bases). The V end was cut by 1 base, the J end by 1 base, with 12 bases between. The CDR3 extends over 16 amino acids. Germline values: CDR1 LGHNA, CDR2 YNFKEQ. The CDR3 is CASSQVISGGTDTQYF. CDR3 nucleotides: TGTGCCAGCAGCCAAGTGATTAGCGGTGGCACAGATACGCAGTATTTT.

V is TRBV7-9 and J is TRBJ2-1; 15 nucleotides align to TRBD2. Germline assignment: CDR1 SEHNR and CDR2 FQNEAQ (reference sequence). CDR3 size: 15 residues. J gave up 8 bases and V 5 bases, and 4 bases lay outside the gene matches. The chain's CDR3 is CASSPGTSGGHEQFF. For the CDR3, the DNA is TGTGCCAGCAGCCCCGGGACTAGCGGGGGGCATGAGCAGTTCTTC.

V usage is TRBV18 and J usage is TRBJ2-3; 11 nucleotides line up with TRBD2. The germline V gene encodes CDR1 KGHSH and CDR2 LQKENI. The V segment lost 3 bases and the J segment 5 bases; nucleotides outside the gene matches: 13. This CDR3 is built from 18 residues. CDR3 in amino acids: CASSPQPASGGRGDTQYF. CDR3 coding DNA: TGTGCCAGCTCACCCCAGCCAGCTAGCGGGGGGCGAGGAGATACGCAGTATTTT.

The chain employs TRBV28 and TRBJ2-7; 9 bases agree with TRBD1. CDR1 MDHEN and CDR2 SYDVKM come from the germline V gene. The trim removed 4 bases at V and 3 bases at J, leaving 10 bases unmatched. The CDR3 contains 16 residues. The DNA for the CDR3 is TGTGCCAGCAGTTCCCCGGGCCCGGGACAGGGCTACGAGCAGTACTTC. It encodes CASSSPGPGQGYEQYF.

This clonotype was detected many times. This chain connects TRBV7-8 to TRBJ1-4; 8 positions match TRBD1. The CDR3 is made up of 15 amino acids. The V segment lost 1 base and the J segment 5 bases; nucleotides outside the gene matches: 3. Germline assignment: CDR1 SGHVS and CDR2 FQNEAQ. Here the CDR3 DNA reads TGTGCCAGCAGCTTAGGACAGGGGAGAAATGAAAAACTGTTTTTT. Protein product: CASSLGQGRNEKLFF.

The chain recombines TRBV20-1 with TRBJ1-5; 7 positions match TRBD1. Germline-derived CDR1 and CDR2 are DFQATT and SNEGSKA (reference sequence). The CDR3 has 15 residues. V shed 3 bases and J 4 bases; nucleotides not matched to a gene: 9. CDR3 in amino acids: CSARPPGQDNQPQHF. In DNA form, the CDR3 reads TGCAGTGCTAGGCCCCCCGGACAGGATAATCAGCCCCAGCATTTT.

This clonotype has just a few counts. The gene calls are TRBV23-1 and TRBJ2-1, with 10 positions matching TRBD1. TRBV23-1 is an ORF, and what it does is uncertain. The CDR3 is 16 residues long. Trimming removed 4 bases from V and 7 bases from J; junction bases left unmatched: 10. CDR3 loop: CASSPRPGTGVNEQFF. CDR3 nucleotides: TGCGCCAGCAGTCCCCGCCCCGGGACAGGGGTTAATGAGCAGTTCTTC.

This clonotype was observed at least ten times. The chain uses TRBV11-1 and TRBJ1-1; D call uncertain. Looked up from germline, CDR1 is SGHAT and CDR2 is FQDESV (reference sequence). V was pared by 5 bases and J by 1 base, with 5 bases between. CDR3 length: 12 amino acids. The CDR3 nucleotides are TGTGCCAGCAGCCTCTCGAACACTGAAGCTTTCTTT. The encoded protein is CASSLSNTEAFF.

This clonotype came up many times. The rearrangement links TRBV7-2 to TRBJ1-3, with unresolved D. This CDR3 comprises 12 residues. Germline CDR1 is SGHTA and CDR2 is FQGNSA. V lost 5 bases to trimming and J lost 7 bases, with 9 bases between them. CDR3 region: CASSARRNTIYF. The CDR3 coding sequence is TGTGCCAGCAGCGCCCGGCGGAACACCATATATTTT.

The genes are TRBV6-2 or TRBV6-3 and TRBJ2-2, with D possibly being TRBD1 (6 bases). CDR1 is MNHEY, CDR2 SVGEGT, per germline. Trimming removed 6 bases from V and 13 bases from J, with 18 bases in between. This CDR3 region has 13 residues. This chain's CDR3 is CASSFDRPTGLFF. CDR3 in DNA: TGTGCCAGCAGCTTCGACAGGCCCACGGGGCTGTTTTTT.

This clonotype was found a few times. This rearrangement joins TRBV6-2 or TRBV6-3 to TRBJ1-1; D gene unclear. Deletions cut 3 bases from V and 0 bases from J, with 11 bases between. The germline V gene has CDR1 MNHEY and CDR2 SVGEGT. The CDR3 is 15 residues long. The CDR3 DNA reads TGTGCCAGCAGTTATGACCGAGCAGTGAACACTGAAGCTTTCTTT. It is translated as CASSYDRAVNTEAFF.

The genes are TRBV6-5 and TRBJ1-2; D remains ambiguous. V was shortened by 2 bases and J by 6 bases, with 10 bases between the two germline ends. The CDR3 has 13 amino acids. The germline V gene has CDR1 MNHEY and CDR2 SVGAGI. The CDR3 spells CASSYEGQDGYTF. The CDR3 region has the DNA TGTGCCAGCAGTTACGAAGGCCAGGATGGCTACACCTTC.

The J gene is TRBJ2-1, the V gene TRBV28; a weak D match, TRBD2 (5 bases). This CDR3 region has 13 residues. Trimming took off 4 bases at V and 5 bases at J, with 9 bases between the two ends. Germline V gives CDR1 MDHEN, CDR2 SYDVKM. This chain's CDR3 is CASSSPGNNEQFF. The CDR3 DNA follows: TGTGCCAGCAGTTCCCCCGGGAACAATGAGCAGTTCTTC. Together with reference TRBV28 and TRBJ2-1, the CDR3 gives the full variable domain: DVKVTQSSRYLVKRTGEKVFLECVQDMDHENMFWYRQDPGLGLRLIYFSYDVKMKEKGDIPEGYSVSREKKERFSLILESASTNQTSMYLCASSSPGNNEQFFGPGTRLTVL.

This clonotype came up many times. The rearrangement joins TRBV7-2 to TRBJ2-2; either TRBD1 or TRBD2 may supply D (6 bases each). The CDR3 length is 16 residues. V lost 1 base and J lost 0, with 9 bases in between. CDR1 and CDR2 from the germline V gene are SGHTA and FQGNSA. CDR3 bases: TGTGCCAGCAGCTTAGTTGGGGGGCCGAACACCGGGGAGCTGTTTTTT. This encodes CASSLVGGPNTGELFF.

With respect to this clonotype: One junction end disagrees with the germline gene, perhaps due to a read error. This chain links TRBV7-2 with TRBJ2-3, with D unclear. Germline-derived CDR1 and CDR2 are SGHTA and FQGNSA. CDR3 length: 12 amino acids. Here the CDR3 reads CASRGLTDTPAF. CDR3 nucleotide sequence: TGTGCCAGCAGAGGATTAACAGATACTCCTGCTTTT. Variable domain in full (rest from reference TRBV7-2 and TRBJ2-3): GAGVSQSPSNKVTEKGKDVELRCDPISGHTALYWYRQSLGQGLEFLIYFQGNSAPDKSGLPSDRFSAERTGGSVSTLTIQRTQQEDSAVYLCASRGLTDTPAFGPGTRLTVL.

This chain uses TRBV4-3 with TRBJ1-6; D gene unclear. V dropped 1 base and J dropped 8 bases, with 12 bases sitting between them. The CDR3 runs to 15 residues. Germline V gene data show CDR1 as LGHNA and CDR2 as YSLEER. CDR3 loop: CASSQVSRVDSPLHF. CDR3 nucleotide sequence: TGCGCCAGCAGCCAAGTAAGCAGAGTTGATTCACCCCTCCACTTT.

This clonotype came up a few times. The V gene is TRBV27, the J gene TRBJ1-5; 9 nucleotides agree with TRBD1. The CDR3 is 14 amino acids. Looked up from germline, CDR1 is MNHEY and CDR2 is SMNVEV (reference sequence). The V segment lost 3 bases and the J segment 7 bases; nucleotides outside the gene matches: 4. CDR3 DNA: TGTGCCAGCAGTTTGGGACAGGGCCGCCAGCCCCAGCATTTT. Its protein product is CASSLGQGRQPQHF.

On this clonotype itself: This may arise from a read error, as a much more abundant clone is one base away. Here the CDR3 reads CASSLAPSGQNEQFF. The CDR3 bases are TGTGCCAGCAGCTTAGCACCTAGCGGTCAAAATGAGCAGTTCTTC. The chain carries TRBV7-6 and TRBJ2-1; 7 bases map to TRBD2. Germline V gene lookup returns CDR1 SGHVS and CDR2 FNYEAQ. V trimming: 0 bases; J trimming: 7 bases; junction bases outside the gene matches: 6. The CDR3 sequence is 15 residues long.

This clonotype was seen a few times. The chain employs TRBV7-6 and TRBJ1-1; D is possibly TRBD1 (6 bases). V gave up 5 bases and J gave up 1 base, with 17 bases separating them. The CDR3 contains 16 residues. From germline, CDR1 is SGHVS and CDR2 FNYEAQ. CDR3 amino acids: CASSTVGGSRNTEAFF. CDR3 DNA sequence: TGTGCCAGCAGCACCGTAGGGGGTTCCAGGAACACTGAAGCTTTCTTT.

This chain uses TRBV15 with TRBJ1-6; TRBD1 matches at 9 bases. V was pared by 0 bases and J by 3 bases, with 6 bases of the junction left unmatched. Germline CDR1 LNHNV, CDR2 YYDKDF (reference sequence). The CDR3 contains 18 residues. The CDR3 loop reads CATSRDMDRGFYNSPLHF. The CDR3 DNA is TGTGCCACCAGCAGAGATATGGACAGGGGATTCTATAATTCACCCCTCCACTTT.

This chain connects TRBV6-6 to TRBJ1-5, with unresolved D. Germline CDR1 MNHNY, CDR2 SVGAGI (reference sequence). Trimming left V 5 bases short and J 3 bases short, with 17 bases between. CDR3 length: 16 residues. CDR3 nucleotide sequence: TGTGCCAGCAGTGTGGGTAGAAATAAAGTCAATCAGCCCCAGCATTTT. The encoded protein is CASSVGRNKVNQPQHF.

Many counts were recorded for this clonotype. The rearrangement links TRBV7-9 to TRBJ1-1; D uncertain. Deletions cut 3 bases from V and 3 bases from J, with 11 bases between. The CDR3 extends over 14 amino acids. Germline V gene lookup returns CDR1 SEHNR and CDR2 FQNEAQ (reference sequence). The CDR3: CASSFNDPYTEAFF. The DNA of the CDR3 is TGTGCCAGCAGCTTTAATGACCCATACACTGAAGCTTTCTTT.

This clonotype was counted between two and nine times. The rearrangement links TRBV20-1 to TRBJ1-2, with D possibly being TRBD1 (5 bases). V lost 1 base to trimming and J lost 5 bases, with 14 bases between them. The CDR3 spans 14 residues. Per the germline V gene, CDR1 is DFQATT and CDR2 is SNEGSKA (reference sequence). Here the CDR3 DNA reads TGCAGTGCTAGAGGACAGACCCCTAGATATGGCTACACCTTC. Translation: CSARGQTPRYGYTF.

The gene calls are TRBV6-6 and TRBJ2-7; 7 positions agree with TRBD1. CDR1 is MNHNY, CDR2 SVGAGI, per germline (reference sequence). This CDR3 is 13 amino acids long. V was pared by 4 bases and J by 5 bases, with 5 bases of the junction left unmatched. CDR3 nucleotides: TGTGCCAGCAGTTTGACAGGGATGAACGAGCAGTACTTC. It specifies CASSLTGMNEQYF.